The rows below give T cell receptor beta chains drawn from one sample of a study of blood T cell repertoires in COVID-19. TCRdb keeps only in-frame clones here, not all; method: immunoSEQ multiplex PCR. The data show approximately 59,000 clones, approximately 78% seen once. The material sequenced was peripheral blood. The origin of the receptors is an older man with acute or convalescent COVID-19. Each CDR3 is given with its conserved first and last residue. D genes are given only for firm matches. Not all rows give a size; the values are once, few, many and, for expanded clones, a class.

>NA|TRBJ2-7|TRBV5-1|NA
CASSSTGRIAAYEQYF
TGCGCCAGCAGCAGCACCGGGAGAATCGCCGCCTACGAGCAGTACTTC
>TRBD1|TRBJ2-4|TRBV5-1|NA
CASSLGTGGNIQYF
TGCGCCAGCAGCTTGGGGACAGGGGGAAACATTCAGTACTTC
>NA|TRBJ2-3|TRBV5-1|NA
CASSFTRDTDTQYF
TGCGCCAGCAGCTTTACTAGAGACACAGATACGCAGTATTTT
>NA|TRBJ2-5|TRBV13|NA
CASSIRQQETQYF
TGTGCCAGCAGCATCCGACAGCAAGAGACCCAGTACTTC
>TRBD1|TRBJ2-2|TRBV6-2/TRBV6-3|NA
CASSYDNRGTGELFF
TGTGCCAGCAGTTACGACAACAGGGGCACCGGGGAGCTGTTTTTT
>NA|TRBJ1-4|TRBV28|NA
CASSGGGGTNEKLFF
TGTGCCAGCAGTGGGGGGGGTGGAACTAATGAAAAACTGTTTTTT
>TRBD2|TRBJ2-5|TRBV7-2|NA
CASSLALVAGPETQYF
TGTGCCAGCAGCTTAGCGCTGGTAGCGGGACCGGAGACCCAGTACTTC
>NA|TRBJ2-6|TRBV19|NA
CASSSRPGSSSGANVLTF
TGTGCCAGTAGTTCCCGACCGGGGTCAAGCTCTGGGGCCAACGTCCTGACTTTC
>TRBD2|TRBJ2-7|TRBV14|once
CASSQGRGLLLAGAYEQYF
TGTGCCAGCAGCCAAGGGAGGGGGCTGTTACTAGCGGGAGCATACGAGCAGTACTTC
>TRBD2|TRBJ2-7|TRBV30|NA
CAWSETSGGYEQYF
TGTGCCTGGAGTGAGACTAGCGGGGGCTACGAGCAGTACTTC
>NA|TRBJ1-5|TRBV30|NA
CAWSVFGRNQPQHF
TGTGCCTGGAGTGTATTTGGCCGAAATCAGCCCCAGCATTTT
>TRBD1|TRBJ1-1|TRBV6-6|few
CASTIQGGLNTEAFF
TGTGCCAGCACCATACAGGGGGGATTGAACACTGAAGCTTTCTTT
>TRBD2|TRBJ2-1|TRBV19|NA
CASSIQTSGSINEQFF
TGTGCCAGTAGTATTCAGACTAGCGGGAGTATCAATGAGCAGTTCTTC
>NA|TRBJ1-1|TRBV19|NA
CASRVGGFGTEAFF
TGTGCCAGTAGGGTGGGGGGTTTCGGCACTGAAGCTTTCTTT
>NA|TRBJ1-1|TRBV7-2|NA
CASSGGGGYTEAFF
TGTGCCAGCAGCGGTGGGGGCGGCTACACTGAAGCTTTCTTT
>NA|TRBJ1-3|TRBV27|NA
CASSRTLSSGNTIYF
TGTGCCAGCAGTCGCACCCTTAGCTCTGGAAACACCATATATTTT
>NA|TRBJ2-5|TRBV18|NA
CASSLLTGRIQETQYF
TGTGCCAGCTCACTCTTGACAGGACGCATACAAGAGACCCAGTACTTC
>NA|TRBJ1-1|TRBV5-4|few
CASSWTANTEAFF
TGTGCCAGCAGCTGGACAGCAAACACTGAAGCTTTCTTT
>NA|TRBJ2-1|TRBV7-3|NA
CASSLTTDNEQFF
TGTGCCAGCAGCCTGACTACAGACAATGAGCAGTTCTTC
>NA|TRBJ2-7|TRBV29-1|NA
CSVATVSSYEQYF
TGCAGCGTTGCAACAGTGAGCTCCTACGAGCAGTACTTC
>NA|TRBJ2-7|TRBV7-9|NA
CASSSRPLGQYF
TGTGCCAGCAGCTCCCGACCGCTAGGGCAGTACTTC
>TRBD1|TRBJ2-7|TRBV5-4|NA
CASTRDRGLEQYF
TGTGCCAGCACCAGAGACAGGGGGCTCGAGCAGTACTTC
>TRBD1|TRBJ2-7|TRBV5-8|NA
CASSRHGTGGPEQYF
TGTGCCAGCAGCCGACACGGGACAGGGGGTCCCGAGCAGTACTTC
>NA|TRBJ2-5|TRBV18|NA
CASSPLTRGAQETQYF
TGTGCCAGCTCACCACTGACGCGGGGCGCACAAGAGACCCAGTACTTC
>NA|TRBJ1-5|TRBV19|few
CASSISGQISNQPQHF
TGTGCCAGTAGTATATCGGGACAAATTAGCAATCAGCCCCAGCATTTT
>TRBD2|TRBJ2-1|TRBV30|NA
CARRSGGARDEQFF
TGTGCCCGTCGTAGCGGGGGGGCGCGGGATGAGCAGTTCTTC
>TRBD2|TRBJ2-1|TRBV3-1/TRBV3-2|NA
CASRRGGTNEQFF
TGTGCCAGCAGACGGGGAGGGACCAATGAGCAGTTCTTC
>NA|TRBJ2-7|TRBV2|NA
CASSGRGPVLHEQYF
TGTGCCAGCAGTGGGAGGGGGCCAGTCCTCCACGAGCAGTACTTC
>NA|TRBJ1-6|TRBV9|NA
CASSVVRRERISPLHF
TGTGCCAGCAGCGTAGTGAGAAGAGAGAGAATTTCACCCCTCCACTTT
>NA|TRBJ1-1|TRBV5-4|NA
CASSGEMNTEAFF
TGTGCCAGCAGCGGGGAGATGAACACTGAAGCTTTCTTT
>NA|TRBJ2-7|TRBV6-1|NA
CASSDATSAHYEQYF
TGTGCCAGCAGTGACGCGACATCGGCCCACTACGAGCAGTACTTC
>NA|TRBJ2-5|TRBV7-9|once
CASTQADPETQYF
TGTGCCAGCACACAGGCGGACCCAGAGACCCAGTACTTC
>TRBD2|TRBJ2-3|TRBV14|NA
CASSQDGRASGRIGTDTQYF
TGTGCCAGCAGCCAAGATGGGCGTGCTAGCGGGAGGATTGGCACAGATACGCAGTATTTT
>TRBD2|TRBJ2-2|TRBV7-3|NA
CASSALAGETGELFF
TGTGCCAGCAGCGCACTAGCGGGAGAGACCGGGGAGCTGTTTTTT
>NA|TRBJ1-5|TRBV18|NA
CASSPGTMNQPQHF
TGTGCCAGCTCACCAGGGACAATGAATCAGCCCCAGCATTTT
>NA|TRBJ2-5|TRBV10-3|NA
CAIRPDSGQETQYF
TGTGCCATCAGACCCGATAGCGGCCAAGAGACCCAGTACTTC
>NA|TRBJ2-7|TRBV25-1|once
CASRFNYEQYF
TGTGCCAGCAGGTTTAACTACGAGCAGTACTTC
>NA|TRBJ1-3|TRBV3-1/TRBV3-2|NA
CASSPLEGVTGNTIYF
TGTGCCAGCAGCCCCTTAGAAGGGGTAACTGGAAACACCATATATTTT
>NA|TRBJ2-3|TRBV10-3|NA
CATQLEDTQYF
TGTGCCACCCAACTAGAGGATACGCAGTATTTT
>NA|TRBJ1-1|TRBV7-6|NA
CASSLVGGATTEAFF
TGTGCCAGCAGCTTAGTTGGGGGCGCGACGACTGAAGCTTTCTTT
>NA|TRBJ2-3|TRBV19|NA
CASSIAVLDTQYF
TGTGCCAGTAGTATAGCCGTCCTAGATACGCAGTATTTT
>TRBD1|TRBJ2-7|TRBV5-1|few
CASSPDRGLYEQYF
TGCGCCAGCAGCCCTGACAGGGGGCTCTACGAGCAGTACTTC
>TRBD1|TRBJ2-2|TRBV27|NA
CASSLPGQGGGKNTGELFF
TGTGCCAGCAGCCTGCCGGGACAGGGCGGCGGGAAGAACACCGGGGAGCTGTTTTTT
>NA|TRBJ1-2|TRBV29-1|NA
CSVDGQSAYGYTF
TGCAGCGTGGATGGACAGAGCGCCTATGGCTACACCTTC
>TRBD1|TRBJ1-2|TRBV2|once
CAGTPGQGRGYTF
TGTGCCGGAACACCGGGACAGGGGCGAGGCTACACCTTC
>TRBD1|TRBJ1-2|TRBV9|NA
CASSVGVGRGTEGYTF
TGTGCCAGCAGCGTAGGGGTAGGCAGGGGGACGGAAGGCTACACCTTC
>NA|TRBJ1-4|TRBV24-1|NA
CATSDFTAGQEEKLFF
TGTGCCACCAGTGATTTTACTGCCGGACAAGAAGAAAAACTGTTTTTT
>NA|TRBJ2-3|TRBV28|NA
CASLGGWDTQYF
TGTGCCAGCTTAGGCGGGTGGGATACGCAGTATTTT
>NA|TRBJ1-2|TRBV28|NA
CASSLVEGYTF
TGTGCCAGCAGTTTAGTCGAGGGCTACACCTTC
>TRBD2|TRBJ2-3|TRBV4-3|NA
CASSQLAGGETQYF
TGCGCCAGCAGCCAGTTAGCGGGAGGGGAGACGCAGTATTTT
>NA|TRBJ2-1|TRBV27|hyperexpanded
CASTSSTGYNEQFF
TGTGCCAGCACCAGCTCGACGGGATACAATGAGCAGTTCTTC
>NA|TRBJ1-2|TRBV29-1|NA
CSVAPGPVF
TGCAGCGTTGCGCCAGGGCCCGTCTTC
>NA|TRBJ1-1|TRBV6-5|once
CASSTTLEVTEAFF
TGTGCCAGCAGTACAACACTAGAAGTGACTGAAGCTTTCTTT
>NA|TRBJ2-7|TRBV28|few
CASRDGQLRDYEQYF
TGTGCCAGCAGAGACGGACAACTTAGAGACTACGAGCAGTACTTC
>TRBD1|TRBJ1-1|TRBV7-8|NA
CASSLWSGGLNTEAFF
TGTGCCAGCAGCTTATGGTCAGGGGGATTGAACACTGAAGCTTTCTTT
>TRBD2|TRBJ2-1|TRBV27|few
CASRRLAPAGNEQFF
TGTGCCAGCAGGAGACTAGCCCCTGCGGGCAATGAGCAGTTCTTC
>TRBD1|TRBJ1-2|TRBV27|NA
CASSFRDRGRYGYTF
TGTGCCAGCAGTTTCCGAGACAGGGGGCGATATGGCTACACCTTC
>NA|TRBJ2-1|TRBV12-5|NA
CASGVFLDNEQFF
TGTGCTAGTGGGGTGTTTTTAGACAATGAGCAGTTCTTC